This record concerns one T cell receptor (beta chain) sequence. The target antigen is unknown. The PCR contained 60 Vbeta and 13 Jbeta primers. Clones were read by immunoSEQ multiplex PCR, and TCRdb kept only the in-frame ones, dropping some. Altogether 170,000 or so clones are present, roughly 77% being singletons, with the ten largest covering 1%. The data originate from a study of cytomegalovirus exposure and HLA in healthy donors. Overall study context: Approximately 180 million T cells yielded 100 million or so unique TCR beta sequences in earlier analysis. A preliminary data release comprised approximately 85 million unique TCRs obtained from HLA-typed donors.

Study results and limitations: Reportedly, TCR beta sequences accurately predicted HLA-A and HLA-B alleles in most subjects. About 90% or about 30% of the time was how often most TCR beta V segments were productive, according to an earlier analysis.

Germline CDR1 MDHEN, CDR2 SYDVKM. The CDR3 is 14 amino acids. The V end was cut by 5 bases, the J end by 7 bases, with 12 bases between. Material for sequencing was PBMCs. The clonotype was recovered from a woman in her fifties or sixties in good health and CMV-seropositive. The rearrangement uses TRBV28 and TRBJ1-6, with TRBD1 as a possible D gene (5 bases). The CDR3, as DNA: TGTGCCAGCAGTCCCCAGGGTCGGAATTCACCCCTCCACTTT. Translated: CASSPQGRNSPLHF.